Reported below is one T cell receptor beta chain. This sample was taken from a study of blood T cell repertoires in COVID-19. With 2 bases removed from V and 5 bases from J, the gap between germline ends came to 9 bases. The CDR3 has 13 amino acids. The protocol was immunoSEQ multiplex PCR, while the TCRdb copy is restricted to in-frame clones and leaves out a portion. The data show fewer than 300,000 clones, 82% seen once. The source material was peripheral blood. This TCR derives from a woman aged 18-35 years with acute or convalescent COVID-19. The chain links TRBV12-3 or TRBV12-4 to TRBJ1-1, with D hard to call. The CDR3 DNA follows: TGTGCCAGCAGTTTATACGGGTGGACTGAAGCTTTCTTT. Amino acid sequence: CASSLYGWTEAFF.